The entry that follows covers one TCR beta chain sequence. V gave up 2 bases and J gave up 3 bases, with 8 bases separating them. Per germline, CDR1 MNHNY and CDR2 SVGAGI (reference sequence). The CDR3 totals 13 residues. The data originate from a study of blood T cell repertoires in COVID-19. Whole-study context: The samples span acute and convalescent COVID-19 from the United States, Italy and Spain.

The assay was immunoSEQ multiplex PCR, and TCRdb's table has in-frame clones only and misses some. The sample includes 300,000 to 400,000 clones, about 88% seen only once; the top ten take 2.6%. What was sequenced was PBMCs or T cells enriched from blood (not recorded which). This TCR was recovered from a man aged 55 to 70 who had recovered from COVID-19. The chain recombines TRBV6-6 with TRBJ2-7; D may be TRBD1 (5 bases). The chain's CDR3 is CASSYQGNYEQYF. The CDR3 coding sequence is TGTGCCAGCAGTTACCAGGGAAACTACGAGCAGTACTTC.